Below, 2 T cell receptor beta chains from the same sample are listed, as sequenced in a study of post-analysis software for immune sequencing data. Study-level findings and limits: There were a handful of TRBV segments more frequent in patients than controls, and TRBV5-6, TRBV5-1 and TRBV20-1 were among them.

These receptors' antigens are unknown. TCR beta libraries were prepared from cDNA with unique molecular identifiers. TCRdb independently ran MiXCR on the PCR reads; one entry per CDR3 protein. This table holds about 430,000 distinct CDR3 sequences, roughly 38% found once. Sequenced: blood. The receptor source for this set is a girl aged 2 to 10 with multiple sclerosis.

This clonotype was counted once. The chain carries TRBV29-1 and TRBJ1-1, with 8 positions matching TRBD1. Unmatched junction bases numbered 6, after V lost 6 bases and J lost 9 bases. The CDR3 consists of 11 residues. Germline V gene data show CDR1 as SQVTM and CDR2 as ANQGSEA. This CDR3 reads CSVVWTGKAFF. DNA for the CDR3: TGCAGCGTCGTATGGACAGGGAAAGCTTTCTTT.

The gene calls are TRBV14 and TRBJ2-4; TRBD1 is a possible D gene (6 bases). The DNA matches TRBJ2-7 better at its end, which makes the J call doubtful. The CDR3 consists of 13 residues. CDR1 is SGHDN, CDR2 FVKESK, per germline. This CDR3 reads CASRVAGAGEQYF. CDR3 sequence (DNA): TGTGCCAGCAGAGTGGCAGGGGCTGGCGAGCAGTACTTC.